This T cell receptor beta chain was identified in a study of T cell repertoires in cytomegalovirus infection. Study in general: Through public TCR beta signatures, both CMV infection and matching HLA type were indicated. General study findings and limits: Within the response measured ex vivo, HLA-C-restricted CMV-specific TCR beta clonotypes were dominant.

Comments on this clonotype: Its matching antigen is unknown.

MiXCR, run by TCRdb on the reads, gives a single entry per CDR3 protein. The sample holds 640,000 or so distinct CDR3 sequences, 33% seen once. The clonotype was recovered from a human donor in good health (CMV status not recorded). Some clones in this sample may be carry-over from other donors' samples. This material consisted of cultured PBMCs, taken from culture after CMV antigen stimulation.

For the CDR3, the DNA is TGTGCCAGTAGCAAGGGACAGGCTTTCACTGGCAATCAGCCCCAGCATTTT. Residues: CASSKGQAFTGNQPQHF. This chain joins TRBV19 and TRBJ1-5, with 8 bases lining up with TRBD1. The length of the CDR3 is 17 residues. Trimming at V came to 6 bases and at J to 2 bases, leaving 12 bases not matched to a gene. From germline, CDR1 is LNHDA and CDR2 SQIVND (reference sequence).